Sequencing of this T cell receptor beta chain was carried out in a study of blood T cell repertoires in COVID-19 (dated by TCRdb to 2020 to 2022). Study-level background: Samples covering the acute and convalescent phases of COVID-19 were provided by collaborators in the United States, Italy and Spain. Subjects who had been exposed to COVID-19, were actively infected with it, or had recovered from it provided the deeply sampled blood TCRbeta repertoires that made up the dataset. Nearly every sample came with metadata listing a de-identified subject ID, COVID-19 status, age in years and sex. Samples were obtained from the ongoing ImmuneRACE study (first 160 participants) and from some 1,200 subjects provided by 6 global collaborators. Where available, HLA class I and class II types were obtained from metadata supplied by the sample provider rather than from assay-based typing. The repertoires were released in a freely available public database intended as a resource for research on the immune response to SARS-CoV-2. The prospective study material was composed of cDNA or gDNA derived from T cells, B-cell-depleted T cells, or PBMCs. Overall study outcomes, separate from this receptor: Clinical and demographic metadata were provided uncurated, with the amount varying by source and participant.

Regarding this clone: The antigen it recognizes is unknown. Base-call qualities are not available, and no considerably larger clone is one nucleotide away.

In the prospective study, participants were about 18 to 95 years old, resided in under 30 geographic areas of the United States, and were enrolled through a virtual design. In the prospective study, participants were assigned to cohorts based on the clinical history participants reported in a screening survey and a study questionnaire. Each participant in the prospective study had whole blood, serum and a nasopharyngeal or oropharyngeal swab collected by mobile phlebotomists. Over a roughly 2-month period, participants in the prospective study had the option of providing additional blood draws and questionnaires. Before DNA extraction, prospective study blood samples were shipped either frozen or at room temperature. TCRbeta CDR3 regions were amplified from genomic DNA by means of the immunoSEQ Assay, a bias-controlled multiplex PCR. Under the source paper's analysis protocol: Nucleated cell counts per sample were estimated from amplification of reference gene primers within the assay. Sequence reads were collapsed and filtered to measure the absolute abundance of every unique TCRbeta CDR3 rearrangement. For each sample, productive Simpson clonality was calculated as the square root of Simpson's diversity index across productive rearrangements. This immuneACCESS table, as held by TCRdb, lists in-frame sequences with V and J called but not all clones. Of the missing ones, under half trace to an unresolved V gene in checked studies; the others have no known cause. That table furnishes V, J and clone size, whereas the DNA furnished D and trimming. This sample holds 250,000 to 300,000 clones; under 95% were observed only once. Clones ranked in the top ten supply over 2% of the sample.

V drops 0 bases and J drops 1 base, leaving 10 bases in between. CDR1 and CDR2 are read off the germline V gene as SGDLS and YYNGEE. CDR3 length: 16 amino acids, cysteine to phenylalanine. Left in the record is the CDR3 DNA by itself, 48 bases read in frame from the first base. Sequenced: PBMCs or T cells enriched from blood (not recorded which). Recombination joined TRBV9 with TRBJ1-4, with TRBD1 tentatively as D gene (6 bases match). The receptor was isolated from a woman aged 40-49 years with acute COVID-19. The nucleotide sequence reads as follows: TGTGCCAGCAGCGTAGGGACAGATGGAACTAATGAAAAACTGTTTTTT. Translated, it gives CASSVGTDGTNEKLFF.